This record looks at one T cell receptor beta chain sequence and its context. This table comes from immunoSEQ multiplex PCR, and its TCRdb copy is limited to in-frame clones, with some not included. The profile covers around 100,000 clones, with more than 85% appearing a single time and about 3% taken by the ten largest. This record comes from a study of T cell changes during pregnancy in multiple sclerosis. Looked up from germline, CDR1 is SGHRS and CDR2 is YFSETQ. The V end was cut by 1 base, the J end by 11 bases, with 10 bases between. This CDR3 contains 13 residues. The chain recombines TRBV5-1 with TRBJ1-6, with D unclear. Material: peripheral blood, obtained after pregnancy. This clonotype originated in a female donor with multiple sclerosis, enrolled in a pregnancy study. CDR3 bases: TGCGCCAGCAGCTTGACAGCCTGGGCACCCCTCCACTTT. This gives the protein CASSLTAWAPLHF. Full variable domain (rest looked up from reference TRBV5-1 and TRBJ1-6): KAGVTQTPRYLIKTRGQQVTLSCSPISGHRSVSWYQQTPGQGLQFLFEYFSETQRNKGNFPGRFSGRQFSNSRSEMNVSTLELGDSALYLCASSLTAWAPLHFGNGTRLTVT.